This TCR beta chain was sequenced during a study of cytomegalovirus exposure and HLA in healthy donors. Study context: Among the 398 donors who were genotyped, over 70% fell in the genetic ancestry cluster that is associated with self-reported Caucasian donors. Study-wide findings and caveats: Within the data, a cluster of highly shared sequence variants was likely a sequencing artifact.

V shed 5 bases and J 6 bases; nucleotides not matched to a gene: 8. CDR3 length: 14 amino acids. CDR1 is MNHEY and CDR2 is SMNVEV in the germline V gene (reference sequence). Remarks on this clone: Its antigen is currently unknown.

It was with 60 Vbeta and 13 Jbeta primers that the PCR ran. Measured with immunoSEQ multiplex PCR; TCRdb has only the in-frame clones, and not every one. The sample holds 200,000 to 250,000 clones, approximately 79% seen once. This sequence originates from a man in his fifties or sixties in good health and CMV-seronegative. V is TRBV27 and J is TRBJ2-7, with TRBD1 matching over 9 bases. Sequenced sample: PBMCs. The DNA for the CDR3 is TGTGCCAGCAGTCCCGGGACAGGGTTCGTCGAGCAGTACTTC. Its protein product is CASSPGTGFVEQYF.